The clone carrying this T cell receptor (beta chain) has only one observation. The protocol was immunoSEQ multiplex PCR, while the TCRdb copy is restricted to in-frame clones and leaves out a portion. The data contain approximately 280,000 clones, roughly 85% of them singletons. This specimen comes from a study of blood T cell repertoires in COVID-19. This CDR3 spans 17 amino acids. V lost 7 bases to trimming and J lost 2 bases; unmatched junction nucleotides: 12. Germline V gene sequence: CDR1 KGHDR, CDR2 SFDVKD. The cohort comprised adults aged 18 to 89 years residing in under 25 US areas. The chain has TRBV24-1 and TRBJ2-2, with TRBD2 matching 7 bases. Material for sequencing was PBMCs or T cells enriched from blood (not recorded which). The sequence was obtained from a middle-aged man who had been exposed to COVID-19. The CDR3 coding sequence is TGTGCCACCAGCTATACGCCGGGAGCGGGAAACACCGGGGAGCTGTTTTTT. Its translation is CATSYTPGAGNTGELFF.